This record covers a single T cell receptor beta chain. All patients experienced relapse after autologous stem cell transplantation, and brentuximab vedotin exposure was variable. The data were obtained in a study of PD-1 blockade in classical Hodgkin lymphoma. For the study at large: Treatment was intravenous nivolumab, 3 mg/kg every 2 weeks, until progression.

Clones were sequenced by immunoSEQ multiplex PCR, and TCRdb holds only the in-frame ones, with some missing. The table lists more than 35,000 clones, 76% of them singletons. This CDR3 has 16 residues. V dropped 3 bases and J dropped 0 bases, with 13 bases sitting between them. Germline V gene data show CDR1 as SGHDT and CDR2 as YYEEEE. V usage is TRBV5-6 and J usage is TRBJ2-4; TRBD2 is a possible D gene (5 bases). The sequencing here drew on peripheral blood mononuclear cells (PBMCs), taken before the second cycle of nivolumab. This clonotype was sampled from a human donor with classical Hodgkin lymphoma. DNA for the CDR3: TGTGCCAGCAGCTGGGTCGGAGGCTTAGCCAAAAACATTCAGTACTTC. Its protein is CASSWVGGLAKNIQYF.